This entry lists 28 T cell receptor beta chains sequenced from one sample in a study of blood T cell repertoires in COVID-19. Data came from immunoSEQ multiplex PCR; TCRdb stores just in-frame clones and leaves some out. The sample lists some 240,000 clones, 92% seen once, with around 0.85% in the top ten. The sequencing sample was made of peripheral blood. These receptors came from a man aged 55-75 years with COVID-19, enrolled during active disease.

The J gene is TRBJ2-2, the V gene TRBV24-1; 8 nucleotides line up with TRBD1. Looked up from germline, CDR1 is KGHDR and CDR2 is SFDVKD. Trimming at V came to 3 bases and at J to 7 bases, leaving 3 bases not matched to a gene. The CDR3 contains 14 residues. Written as DNA, the CDR3 is TGTGCCACCAGTGATCAAGGACAGGGCGGGGAGCTGTTTTTT. Amino acid sequence: CATSDQGQGGELFF.

This clone was recorded once. The J gene is TRBJ1-5, the V gene TRBV7-2; the D is unclear. Germline lookup yields CDR1 SGHTA and CDR2 FQGNSA. Trimming stripped 5 bases from V and 0 bases from J, with 8 bases between. CDR3 length equals 14 residues. This CDR3 reads CASSPVVSNQPQHF. The DNA of the CDR3 is TGTGCCAGCAGCCCCGTAGTTAGCAATCAGCCCCAGCATTTT.

The CDR3 nucleotides read TGTGCCAGCAGCCAACAAATAACGGGGGATTCACCCCTCCACTTT. This gives the protein CASSQQITGDSPLHF. V usage is TRBV4-2 and J usage is TRBJ1-6, with a possible D match to TRBD1 (5 bases). The CDR3 extends over 15 amino acids. The ends were cut back, 2 bases at V and 8 bases at J, with 13 bases in the middle. CDR1 is LGHNA, CDR2 YNFKEQ, per germline.

The V and J genes are TRBV5-1 and TRBJ2-3; 9 bases align to TRBD2. This CDR3 is 15 amino acids long. Per the germline V gene, CDR1 is SGHRS and CDR2 is YFSETQ. Trimming took 3 bases from V and 2 from J; bases not matched to a gene: 4. The CDR3 region has the DNA TGCGCCAGCAGCTACTCGGGACTAGCCACAGATACGCAGTATTTT. Translated, it gives CASSYSGLATDTQYF.

The genes are TRBV18 and TRBJ2-7; 13 bases map to TRBD2. The germline CDR1 and CDR2 sequences are KGHSH and LQKENI. CDR3 size: 15 residues. V shed 3 bases and J 6 bases; nucleotides not matched to a gene: 5. For the CDR3, the DNA is TGTGCCAGCTCACCGCGGACTAGCGGGAGTCTCGAGCAGTACTTC. Protein sequence: CASSPRTSGSLEQYF.

The chain has TRBV13 and TRBJ1-2; TRBD1 aligns across 7 bases. The ends lost 0 bases at V and 4 bases at J; junction bases unmatched: 5. The CDR3 is 15 residues long. Looked up from germline, CDR1 is PRHDT and CDR2 is FYEKMQ (reference sequence). CDR3 residues: CASSLGGGIGYGYTF. The CDR3 region has the DNA TGTGCCAGCAGCTTAGGAGGGGGCATCGGCTATGGCTACACCTTC.

The chain employs TRBV28 and TRBJ1-5; D is uncertain. This CDR3 region has 12 residues. Germline CDR1 MDHEN, CDR2 SYDVKM. With 9 bases removed from V and 7 bases from J, the gap between germline ends came to 13 bases. The CDR3 sequence: CASKVLEQPQHF. CDR3 coding DNA: TGTGCCAGTAAAGTCTTAGAGCAGCCCCAGCATTTT. Looking up the rest from reference TRBV28 and TRBJ1-5 gives the full variable domain: DVKVTQSSRYLVKRTGEKVFLECVQDMDHENMFWYRQDPGLGLRLIYFSYDVKMKEKGDIPEGYSVSREKKERFSLILESASTNQTSMYLCASKVLEQPQHFGDGTRLSIL.

About this clone itself: Other DNA sequences in the sample encode the same CDR3. The chain is built from TRBV6-5 and TRBJ2-7; 8 nucleotides agree with TRBD1. The length of the CDR3 is 14 residues. V gave up 2 bases and J gave up 6 bases; unmatched junction bases: 6. The germline V gene has CDR1 MNHEY and CDR2 SVGAGI. The CDR3 sequence: CASSYTGQGAEQYF. The CDR3 bases are TGTGCCAGCAGTTACACTGGACAGGGTGCCGAGCAGTACTTC.

The chain joins TRBV15 to TRBJ2-7; tentatively, D is TRBD1 (7 bases). Deletions cut 1 base from V and 3 bases from J, with 16 bases between. The germline V gene encodes CDR1 LNHNV and CDR2 YYDKDF (reference sequence). The CDR3 is 16 amino acids. CDR3 region: CATSRVGTAEGYEQYF. CDR3 nucleotide sequence: TGTGCCACCAGCAGAGTGGGGACAGCGGAGGGCTACGAGCAGTACTTC.

The chain uses TRBV9 and TRBJ1-5, with TRBD1 as a possible D gene (5 bases). CDR3 length: 18 residues. Germline V gene sequence: CDR1 SGDLS, CDR2 YYNGEE. V was pared by 0 bases and J by 3 bases, with 19 bases between. The CDR3 DNA reads as TGTGCCAGCAGCGTAGAAAGACAGTACCCCGACGTCAATCAGCCCCAGCATTTT. This encodes CASSVERQYPDVNQPQHF.

The V gene is TRBV19, the J gene TRBJ1-5; possibly TRBD1 for D (5 bases). CDR1 is LNHDA, CDR2 SQIVND, per germline (reference sequence). V lost 3 bases to trimming and J lost 7 bases, with 7 bases between them. CDR3 size: 12 residues. The CDR3: CASSIYRQPQHF. In DNA, the CDR3 is TGTGCCAGTAGTATCTACAGGCAGCCCCAGCATTTT.

The chain uses TRBV4-1 and TRBJ2-2; TRBD2 matches 7 bases. After removal of 4 bases from V and 2 bases from J, the junction contained 13 bases not matched to a gene. Per germline, CDR1 MGHRA and CDR2 YSYEKL. The length of the CDR3 is 18 residues. DNA for the CDR3: TGCGCCAGCAGCCTGGGGAGTCCGGTAGCGGGCAACACCGGGGAGCTGTTTTTT. It encodes CASSLGSPVAGNTGELFF.

The chain is built from TRBV7-8 and TRBJ2-3; maybe TRBD1 (5 bases). Looked up from germline, CDR1 is SGHVS and CDR2 is FQNEAQ. V was cut by 1 base and J by 3 bases, with 8 bases left in between. The CDR3 has 14 amino acids. CDR3 sequence reads: CASSLVSGTDTQYF. The CDR3 DNA sequence: TGTGCCAGCAGCTTAGTTTCAGGGACAGATACGCAGTATTTT.

This rearrangement joins TRBV19 to TRBJ2-6; D unclear. With 1 base removed from V and 4 bases from J, the gap between germline ends came to 5 bases. Germline V gene sequence: CDR1 LNHDA, CDR2 SQIVND (reference sequence). The CDR3 runs to 14 residues. CDR3 in DNA: TGTGCCAGTAGTATAGGGAGAGGGGCCAACGTCCTGACTTTC. Translating it yields CASSIGRGANVLTF.

The rearrangement joins TRBV5-1 to TRBJ2-7, with 12 positions matching TRBD2. Looked up from germline, CDR1 is SGHRS and CDR2 is YFSETQ. This CDR3 is built from 15 residues. With V trimmed by 4 bases and J by 5 bases, 7 bases remained unmatched. CDR3 sequence: CASSEWTSGADEQYF. The CDR3 DNA reads as TGCGCCAGCAGCGAATGGACTAGCGGGGCGGACGAGCAGTACTTC.

The genes are TRBV11-2 and TRBJ1-1, with a weak D call TRBD1 (5 bases). The CDR3 is 14 residues long. Per germline, CDR1 SGHAT and CDR2 FQNNGV. V was clipped by 2 bases and J by 7 bases, with 14 bases between them. The CDR3 sequence: CASSLTGTGGEAFF. In DNA form, the CDR3 reads TGTGCCAGCAGCTTAACCGGGACGGGGGGTGAAGCTTTCTTT.

The chain couples TRBV24-1 to TRBJ2-5; D remains ambiguous. V lost 4 bases to trimming and J lost 1 base, with 12 bases between them. Germline assignment: CDR1 KGHDR and CDR2 SFDVKD. The CDR3 consists of 15 residues. The chain's CDR3 is CATSDPDTLQETQYF. The CDR3 nucleotides are TGTGCCACCAGTGACCCCGACACCCTCCAAGAGACCCAGTACTTC.

The V gene is TRBV27, the J gene TRBJ1-2; TRBD1 matches 11 bases. Germline-derived CDR1 and CDR2 are MNHEY and SMNVEV (reference sequence). The length of the CDR3 is 15 residues. Trimming removed 2 bases from V and 4 bases from J; junction bases left unmatched: 3. In DNA, the CDR3 is TGTGCCAGCAGTTTAAGGACAGGGGGCGTCTATGGCTACACCTTC. Its protein product is CASSLRTGGVYGYTF.

The V gene is TRBV9, the J gene TRBJ2-7, with 7 nucleotides matching TRBD1. Germline loops: CDR1 SGDLS, CDR2 YYNGEE. The CDR3 contains 15 residues. V shed 4 bases, J shed 3 bases, and the junction held 10 bases outside the gene matches. The CDR3 DNA reads TGTGCCAGCAGCTTGGATACAGGGGCAAACTACGAGCAGTACTTC. This codes for CASSLDTGANYEQYF.

The V and J genes are TRBV6-1 and TRBJ1-5; TRBD1 agrees at 10 bases. This CDR3 has 16 residues. The V segment lost 4 bases and the J segment 2 bases; nucleotides outside the gene matches: 5. Per the germline V gene, CDR1 is MNHNS and CDR2 is SASEGT. The CDR3 DNA follows: TGTGCCAGCAGTGTATCCGGGACAGGGGGCAATCAGCCCCAGCATTTT. Amino acid sequence: CASSVSGTGGNQPQHF.

This chain joins TRBV10-3 and TRBJ2-1; TRBD2 agrees at 14 bases. Germline V CDR1 and CDR2: ENHRY, SYGVKD. This CDR3 has 17 amino acids. After removal of 4 bases from V and 9 bases from J, the junction contained 11 bases not matched to a gene. The CDR3 nucleotides are TGTGCCATCAGTGTGATCCGACTAGCGGGAGGGCCTGGTGAGCAGTTCTTC. Protein product: CAISVIRLAGGPGEQFF.

V is TRBV4-2 and J is TRBJ2-2; 10 bases match TRBD2. CDR3 size: 16 residues. The J segment lost 13 bases and the V segment lost 0 bases, leaving 11 bases of the junction unmatched. Germline values: CDR1 LGHNA, CDR2 YNFKEQ. CDR3 protein: CASSQDRVAGGPRLFF. Written as DNA, the CDR3 is TGTGCCAGCAGCCAAGATAGGGTAGCGGGAGGACCTAGGCTGTTTTTT.

The rearrangement uses TRBV5-3 and TRBJ1-5; 7 nucleotides line up with TRBD1. TRBV5-3 is labeled an ORF, and its function is uncertain. The CDR3 covers 19 residues. V lost 4 bases to trimming and J lost 0 bases; unmatched junction nucleotides: 16. The CDR3 DNA reads as TGTGCCAGAAGCGTTACAGGGGCCCCTCCCCCTTATAGCAATCAGCCCCAGCATTTT. It yields the protein CARSVTGAPPPYSNQPQHF.

The gene calls are TRBV30 and TRBJ2-7; TRBD2 is a possible D gene (7 bases). The CDR3 is 15 residues long. Trimming removed 4 bases from V and 1 base from J, with 17 bases in between. Germline V gives CDR1 GTSNPN, CDR2 SVGIG (reference sequence). The DNA for the CDR3 is TGTGCCTGGAAAAAGGTAGGGGGGGGTTCCTACGAGCAGTACTTC. Translating gives CAWKKVGGGSYEQYF.

V is TRBV7-9 and J is TRBJ2-2, with D maybe TRBD1 (6 bases). Germline V CDR1 and CDR2: SEHNR, FQNEAQ (reference sequence). The CDR3 has 19 amino acids. Trimming took off 7 bases at V and 2 bases at J, with 26 bases between the two ends. The CDR3: CASTPPRVGAFRNTGELFF. CDR3 nucleotide sequence: TGTGCCAGCACCCCACCCAGGGTGGGGGCCTTTCGAAACACCGGGGAGCTGTTTTTT.

The chain joins TRBV18 to TRBJ1-2; D may be TRBD1 (5 bases). V was pared by 0 bases and J by 0 bases, with 8 bases between. Germline assignment: CDR1 KGHSH and CDR2 LQKENI. CDR3 length: 15 amino acids. The CDR3 DNA is TGTGCCAGCTCACCACCGGGAGGGGCTAACTATGGCTACACCTTC. Its protein product is CASSPPGGANYGYTF.

This sequence joins TRBV27 and TRBJ2-7, with 10 bases matching TRBD2. This CDR3 is built from 15 residues. Germline CDR1 MNHEY, CDR2 SMNVEV (reference sequence). The ends lost 8 bases at V and 7 bases at J; junction bases unmatched: 14. CDR3 region: CASCSQAGGPGEQYF. CDR3 DNA sequence: TGTGCCAGCTGTTCCCAAGCGGGGGGGCCTGGAGAGCAGTACTTC.

This chain connects TRBV28 to TRBJ1-5; TRBD1 matches at 7 bases. Germline trimming cut 2 bases from V and 5 bases from J; bases unmatched to any gene: 3. Germline values: CDR1 MDHEN, CDR2 SYDVKM. This CDR3 is built from 14 residues. CDR3 nucleotides: TGTGCCAGCAGTTTACGACAGGGATATCAGCCCCAGCATTTT. Its protein is CASSLRQGYQPQHF. Full variable domain (missing parts from reference TRBV28 and TRBJ1-5): DVKVTQSSRYLVKRTGEKVFLECVQDMDHENMFWYRQDPGLGLRLIYFSYDVKMKEKGDIPEGYSVSREKKERFSLILESASTNQTSMYLCASSLRQGYQPQHFGDGTRLSIL.